This TCR beta chain was captured in a study of T-cell reconstitution after alpha-beta-depleted transplantation in children. Findings and limits, study-wide: Surviving thymic progenitors and recipient T cells were the source of high TCRbeta diversity at day 60 in some patients. After one year, T-cell counts and TCRbeta diversity mostly came from new T cells. Several hundred expanded graft clones reportedly gave rise to the alpha-beta T cells present about two months after transplant.

TCRbeta library construction was performed incorporating unique molecular identifiers. MiXCR, run by TCRdb on the PCR reads, gives a single entry per CDR3 protein. This table holds approximately 490,000 distinct CDR3 sequences, under 12% found once. At least ten counts were recorded for this clonotype. Its antigen is unidentified. Source: PBMCs, taken before TCRalphabeta/CD19-depleted stem cell transplant. This TCR derives from a child aged 2 to 10 with inherited bone marrow failure, due to receive a stem cell transplant.

CDR3 DNA: TGTGCCAGCTCTACCACTGGACTCCTCACCGGGGAGCTGTTTTTT. Translation: CASSTTGLLTGELFF. V usage is TRBV18 and J usage is TRBJ2-2; D is possibly TRBD2 (5 bases). This CDR3 has 15 amino acids. Trimming shortened V by 6 bases and J by 4 bases, and 15 bases separated the two germline ends. The V gene's germline CDR1 is KGHSH and CDR2 LQKENI.